Below, one T cell receptor beta chain is given with its context. The CDR3 is 17 residues long. V was trimmed by 1 base and J by 3 bases, leaving 18 bases between them. CDR1 and CDR2 (germline): SGHTA, FQGNSA. This record comes from a study of blood T cell repertoires in COVID-19. Study in general: Material from acute and convalescent COVID-19 was sourced from the United States, Italy and Spain. Nucleic acid was either cDNA or gDNA, and it came from T cells, B-cell-depleted T cells, or PBMCs.

Authors' methods: Amplifying reference gene primers gave estimates of nucleated cell counts. The data were produced by immunoSEQ multiplex PCR, yet TCRdb's version contains in-frame clones alone and is incomplete. V, J and clone size were drawn from that table, and D and trimming were deduced from the DNA. The sample shows approximately 120,000 clones, approximately 85% of them seen only once. The clonotype comes from a human donor in a cohort sampled during active COVID-19. Specimen: peripheral blood. This rearrangement joins TRBV7-2 to TRBJ1-1, with no clear D. The CDR3 here is CASSLGISGSRDTEAFF. DNA of the CDR3: TGTGCCAGCAGCTTAGGAATCTCGGGGTCTCGGGACACTGAAGCTTTCTTT.